This TCR beta chain appears in the sequencing data of a study of CD8 T cells in Susac syndrome. Study findings and constraints: The CD4+ T cell repertoires, which came from Susac syndrome patients, showed no sign of clonal expansion.

Random hexamers were used to reverse transcribe the RNA input (about 0.5 to 1 ug). Coverage of TCR beta CDR3 amplification by immunoSEQ multiplex PCR extended to 54 Vbeta and 13 Jbeta. MiXCR, run by TCRdb on the immunoSEQ multiplex PCR reads, gives a single entry per CDR3 protein. The table has some 200,000 distinct CDR3 sequences, almost 96% seen once. The CDR3 spans 12 residues. The germline CDR1 and CDR2 sequences are GTSNPN and SVGIG (reference sequence). The ends were cut back, 2 bases at V and 8 bases at J, with 11 bases in the middle. On this clonotype: The antigen remains unidentified.

This chain uses TRBV30 with TRBJ2-3; the D is unclear. This TCR was sampled from a human donor with Susac syndrome. The specimen sequenced was CD4+ T cells from PBMCs. The CDR3 DNA reads as TGTGCCTGGAGTACCCCGCTGGGTACGCAGTATTTT. It is translated as CAWSTPLGTQYF.